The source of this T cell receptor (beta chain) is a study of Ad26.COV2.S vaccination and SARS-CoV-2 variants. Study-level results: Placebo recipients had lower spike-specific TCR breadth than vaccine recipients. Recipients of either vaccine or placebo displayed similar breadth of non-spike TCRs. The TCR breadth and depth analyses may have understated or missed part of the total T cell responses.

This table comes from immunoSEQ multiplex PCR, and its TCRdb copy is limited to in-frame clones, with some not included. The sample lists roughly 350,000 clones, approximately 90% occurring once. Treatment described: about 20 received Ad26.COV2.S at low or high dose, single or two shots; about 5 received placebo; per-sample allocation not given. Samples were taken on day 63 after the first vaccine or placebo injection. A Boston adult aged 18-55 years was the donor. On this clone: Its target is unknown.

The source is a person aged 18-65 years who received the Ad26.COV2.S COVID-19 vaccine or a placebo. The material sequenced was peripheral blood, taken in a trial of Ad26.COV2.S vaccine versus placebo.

The chain's CDR3 is CASRGRPMIRTDTQYF. CDR3 in DNA: TGCGCCAGCAGGGGCAGGCCGATGATTCGCACAGATACGCAGTATTTT. The chain links TRBV10-1 to TRBJ2-3; D gene unclear. Per the germline V gene, CDR1 is WNHNN and CDR2 is SYGVQD (reference sequence). Trimming pared 6 bases from V and 1 base from J, leaving 17 bases between. The CDR3 sequence is 16 residues long.